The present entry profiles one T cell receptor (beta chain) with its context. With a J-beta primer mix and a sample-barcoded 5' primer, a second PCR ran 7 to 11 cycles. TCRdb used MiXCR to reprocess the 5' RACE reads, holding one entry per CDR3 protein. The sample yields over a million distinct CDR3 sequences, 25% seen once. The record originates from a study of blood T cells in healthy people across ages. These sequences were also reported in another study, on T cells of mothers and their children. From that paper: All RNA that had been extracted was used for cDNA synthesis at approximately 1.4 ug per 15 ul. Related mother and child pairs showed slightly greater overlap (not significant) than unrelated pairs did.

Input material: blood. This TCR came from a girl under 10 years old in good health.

The CDR3 reads CASSFPDRSYEQYF. Here the CDR3 DNA reads TGTGCCAGCAGCTTCCCAGACAGATCCTACGAGCAGTACTTC. This chain connects TRBV5-5 to TRBJ2-7; D is perhaps TRBD1 (5 bases). The CDR3 is 14 amino acids. The germline V and J ends were trimmed by 2 bases and 1 base, with 10 bases remaining between them. CDR1 and CDR2 from the germline V gene are SGHKS and YYEKEE (reference sequence).